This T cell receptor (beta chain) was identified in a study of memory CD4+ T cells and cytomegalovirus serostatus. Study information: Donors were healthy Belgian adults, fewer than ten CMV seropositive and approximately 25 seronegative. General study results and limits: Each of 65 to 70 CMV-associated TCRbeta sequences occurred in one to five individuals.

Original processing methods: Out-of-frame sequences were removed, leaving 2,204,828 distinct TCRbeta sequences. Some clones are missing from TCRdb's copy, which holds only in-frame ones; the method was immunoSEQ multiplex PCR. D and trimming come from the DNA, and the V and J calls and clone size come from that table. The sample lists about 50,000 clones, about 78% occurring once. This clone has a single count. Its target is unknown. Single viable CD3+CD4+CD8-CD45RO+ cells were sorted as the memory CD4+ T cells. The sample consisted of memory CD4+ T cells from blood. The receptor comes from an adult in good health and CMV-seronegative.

In DNA, the CDR3 is TGTGCCAGCAGCCGGATCGGGACGGCGAATGAAAAACTGTTTTTT. Amino acids: CASSRIGTANEKLFF. The chain is built from TRBV7-9 and TRBJ1-4; maybe TRBD1 (5 bases). Germline CDR1 reads SEHNR; CDR2 reads FQNEAQ (reference sequence). The CDR3 covers 15 residues. Between the trimmed V and J ends, which lost 5 bases and 5 bases, there was a span of 15 bases.